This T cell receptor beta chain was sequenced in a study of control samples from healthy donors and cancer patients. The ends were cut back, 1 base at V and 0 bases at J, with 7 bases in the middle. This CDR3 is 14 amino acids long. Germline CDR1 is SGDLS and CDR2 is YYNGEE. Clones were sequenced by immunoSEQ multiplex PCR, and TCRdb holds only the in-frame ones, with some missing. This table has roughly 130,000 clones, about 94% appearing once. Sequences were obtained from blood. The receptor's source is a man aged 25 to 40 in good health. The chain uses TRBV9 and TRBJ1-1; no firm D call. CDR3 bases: TGTGCCAGCAGCGTAACGGGTTTGAACACTGAAGCTTTCTTT. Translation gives CASSVTGLNTEAFF.